The rows below give T cell receptor beta chains drawn from one sample of a study of blood T cell repertoires in COVID-19. Sequencing used immunoSEQ multiplex PCR; TCRdb keeps in-frame clones, though not all of them. The table shows approximately 200,000 clones, with 75% to 90% occurring only once. The sequenced sample was PBMCs or T cells enriched from blood (not recorded which). The receptor set was obtained from a man under 40 who had recovered from COVID-19. Both conserved end residues are part of each CDR3. A D gene is named only where the DNA matches it firmly. Clone size appears in some rows only: once, few, many, or a class for an expanded clone.

J gene,V gene,clone size,D gene,CDR3 DNA,CDR3 protein
TRBJ2-3,TRBV5-1,-,TRBD2,TGCGCCAGCGGAACTAGCGGGTGGACAGATACGCAGTATTTT,CASGTSGWTDTQYF
TRBJ2-7,TRBV4-2,once,-,TGTGCCAGCAGCCAAGTCTTCAGAAATTACGAGCAGTACTTC,CASSQVFRNYEQYF
TRBJ1-5,TRBV28,-,TRBD1,TGTGCCAGCAGAACAGGGGGCGTTGGTCAGCCCCAGCATTTT,CASRTGGVGQPQHF
TRBJ1-2,TRBV7-2,-,-,TGTGCCAGCAGCTTAGCGCTACAGATTAACTATGGCTACACCTTC,CASSLALQINYGYTF
TRBJ2-3,TRBV11-2,-,-,TGTGCCAGCACCCAAGGAGCTAGCCGCACAGATACGCAGTATTTT,CASTQGASRTDTQYF
TRBJ2-7,TRBV27,-,TRBD1,TGTGCCAGCAGTTTCACAGGGGTAGAGCAGTACTTC,CASSFTGVEQYF
TRBJ2-2,TRBV19,-,TRBD1,TGTGCCAGCCGACAGGGGGCCCCCGGGGAGCTGTTTTTT,CASRQGAPGELFF
TRBJ1-1,TRBV19,-,TRBD1,TGTGCCAGTAGGGCCGGGACAGGGGCGGCGAACACTGAAGCTTTCTTT,CASRAGTGAANTEAFF
TRBJ1-1,TRBV29-1,-,TRBD1,TGCAGCGTGGACAGGGGACCCACTGAAGCTTTCTTT,CSVDRGPTEAFF
TRBJ2-1,TRBV19,-,-,TGTGCCAGTAGTGAGTCTCCGTACAATGAGCAGTTCTTC,CASSESPYNEQFF